This entry is about one T cell receptor beta chain. This clonotype was observed at least ten times. The antigen this receptor binds is unknown. Nothing much larger sits one base from this clone, and base qualities are not available. TCRdb names Illumina HiSeq 1500 as the instrument used. TCRdb handled the public reads itself, with Q25 trimming in fastp and clone calling in MiXCR, and kept productive beta chains. CDR3 protein duplicates are merged, each entry listing the most common genes and DNA. In all, the sample holds 100,000 or so distinct CDR3 sequences, and about a quarter of those were seen once. Jointly, the top ten make up 30% to 40% of the sample. Spanning cysteine to phenylalanine, the CDR3 consists of 16 amino acids. CDR3 DNA is the only sequence kept; it has 48 bases, read in frame from the first base. The trim is 5 bases for V and 0 bases for J, with a gap of 16 bases between the germline ends. Via the germline V gene, CDR1 is SGHVS and CDR2 FQNEAQ.

This entry comes from a study of T cell repertoires in cytomegalovirus infection (dated by TCRdb to about 2019). About the study as a whole: Donor HLA type was relevant to the analysis, as public TCR beta signatures indicated carriage of CMV infection together with the matching HLA type.

On the study overall, not on this receptor specifically: The ex vivo response was dominated by HLA-C-restricted CMV-specific TCR beta clonotypes, which also provided the single most frequent clonotype in two of eight donors. In both this cohort and an independent cohort of several hundred donors, the cumulative frequency of public TCR beta family members distinguished carriers of CMV infection plus the relevant HLA type.

This clonotype was sampled from a human donor in good health (CMV status not recorded). Some clones in this sample may be carry-over from other donors' samples. Source material: CD8+ T cells from PBMCs. The V and J genes are TRBV7-8 and TRBJ2-5; the D segment could be TRBD2, given 6 matching bases. The DNA sequence is given as TGTGCCAGCAGCCTTTCGGAGGGAACGTACCAAGAGACCCAGTACTTC. It is translated as CASSLSEGTYQETQYF.